These 20 T cell receptor beta chains were sequenced from one sample in a study of T-cell reconstitution after alpha-beta-depleted transplantation in children. Library preparation (for TCRbeta) was performed with unique molecular identifiers. TCRdb re-derived calls from the PCR reads in MiXCR, one entry per CDR3 protein. The sample yields about 830,000 distinct CDR3 sequences, roughly 15% seen once. This specimen was PBMCs, mostly from graft donor cells, taken 360 days after TCRalphabeta/CD19-depleted stem cell transplant. These TCRs come from a male patient younger than 18 who had a stem cell transplant for acute lymphoblastic leukemia, so the T cells may come from the graft donor.

This clonotype was observed a handful of times. The chain links TRBV28 to TRBJ2-4; no clear D gene. V lost 4 bases, J lost 0 bases, and 10 bases lay in between. The CDR3 is made up of 15 amino acids. CDR1 is MDHEN, CDR2 SYDVKM, per germline. For the CDR3, the DNA is TGTGCCAGCAGTTCGCCAGCCCTAGCCAAAAACATTCAGTACTTC. Translating gives CASSSPALAKNIQYF.

The gene calls are TRBV24-1 and TRBJ2-3; possibly TRBD1 for D (5 bases). V was clipped by 3 bases and J by 2 bases, with 14 bases between them. From germline, CDR1 is KGHDR and CDR2 SFDVKD. This CDR3 region has 16 residues. CDR3 DNA: TGTGCCACCAGTGATACCGACAGAAAAGACACAGATACGCAGTATTTT. This sequence encodes CATSDTDRKDTDTQYF.

The chain combines TRBV20-1 with TRBJ2-3, with TRBD2 matching over 9 bases. CDR1 and CDR2 (germline): DFQATT, SNEGSKA (reference sequence). This CDR3 contains 16 residues. The ends lost 5 bases at V and 5 bases at J; junction bases unmatched: 14. Here the CDR3 DNA reads TGCAGTGCTCCCCTACAAGTAGCGGGAGTGGTAGATACGCAGTATTTT. It is translated as CSAPLQVAGVVDTQYF.

The V call is TRBV12-3 or TRBV12-4, the J call TRBJ1-3; no firm D call. V was pared by 5 bases and J by 4 bases, with 21 bases between. This CDR3 has 17 amino acids. The CDR3: CASSTDVLTSSGNTIYF. DNA of the CDR3: TGTGCCAGCAGTACCGACGTTTTAACTTCGTCGGGAAACACCATATATTTT.

There are many counts of this clonotype. The genes are TRBV5-1 and TRBJ2-1; D unclear. CDR1 and CDR2 (germline): SGHRS, YFSETQ. V was trimmed by 0 bases and J by 3 bases, leaving 7 bases between them. The CDR3 has 14 residues. The CDR3 here is CASSLGYLYNEQFF. For the CDR3, the DNA is TGCGCCAGCAGCTTGGGGTACCTCTACAATGAGCAGTTCTTC.

This clonotype appeared many times. CDR3 amino acids: CASSNTQGWRWSNQPQHF. The CDR3 nucleotides are TGTGCCAGCAGTAATACACAGGGGTGGCGGTGGAGCAATCAGCCCCAGCATTTT. This chain connects TRBV12-3 or TRBV12-4 to TRBJ1-5; the match to TRBD1 covers 7 bases. This CDR3 region has 18 residues. The trim removed 5 bases at V and 1 base at J, leaving 14 bases unmatched.

The chain is built from TRBV18 and TRBJ2-7; unclear D gene. Trimming shortened V by 0 bases and J by 5 bases, and 14 bases separated the two germline ends. CDR1 is KGHSH, CDR2 LQKENI, per germline. The CDR3 runs to 15 residues. DNA for the CDR3: TGTGCCAGCTCACCACCTTCTCGGCTTGGCGACGAGCAGTACTTC. Its protein product is CASSPPSRLGDEQYF.

The V and J genes are TRBV18 and TRBJ2-7; TRBD1 or TRBD2 may be the D gene (6 bases each). The CDR3 totals 15 residues. The germline CDR1 and CDR2 sequences are KGHSH and LQKENI. Trimming cost V 3 bases and J 2 bases, with 14 bases left between them. CDR3 nucleotides: TGTGCCAGCTCACCCCAGGGGAGGATTACCTACGAGCAGTACTTC. It specifies CASSPQGRITYEQYF.

This chain uses TRBV7-3 with TRBJ2-1; D ambiguous. Germline V gene sequence: CDR1 SGHTA, CDR2 FQGTGA. The CDR3 loop spans 14 amino acids. V was cut by 5 bases and J by 7 bases, with 15 bases left in between. This CDR3 reads CASSLIPSGNEQFF. DNA of the CDR3: TGTGCCAGCAGCCTGATTCCCTCTGGTAATGAGCAGTTCTTC.

For the CDR3, the DNA is TGTGCCTGGAATCTAGCGGGAGGCTCCTCGTGGCAGTACTTC. This encodes CAWNLAGGSSWQYF. The V call is TRBV30, the J call TRBJ2-7; 11 bases align to TRBD2. The CDR3 loop spans 14 amino acids. After removal of 4 bases from V and 9 bases from J, the junction contained 11 bases not matched to a gene. CDR1 is GTSNPN, CDR2 SVGIG, per germline (reference sequence).

This clonotype was counted only a few times. The chain couples TRBV7-3 to TRBJ2-7; D gene uncertain. Looked up from germline, CDR1 is SGHTA and CDR2 is FQGTGA. Trimming cost V 4 bases and J 5 bases, with 18 bases left between them. This CDR3 contains 15 residues. The CDR3 nucleotides read TGTGCCAGCAGCTCCCGGACCTCTCTGGGGAACGAGCAGTACTTC. Its translation: CASSSRTSLGNEQYF.

The V call is TRBV5-1, the J call TRBJ2-7; the D gene could be TRBD1 or TRBD2 (5 bases each). CDR3 length: 14 residues. The V and J ends lost 0 bases and 7 bases respectively, with 14 bases between them. CDR1 is SGHRS and CDR2 is YFSETQ in the germline V gene. The CDR3, as DNA: TGCGCCAGCAGCTTGGCCCCCCCGGGGCAGGAGCAGTACTTC. Residues: CASSLAPPGQEQYF.

DNA of the CDR3: TGCAGTGCTAGAGCCACAACCACCTACGAGCAGTACTTC. Its translation: CSARATTTYEQYF. The chain couples TRBV20-1 to TRBJ2-7; unclear D gene. Germline CDR1 and CDR2: DFQATT and SNEGSKA (reference sequence). The CDR3 totals 13 residues. The germline V and J ends were trimmed by 1 base and 2 bases, with 9 bases remaining between them.

The chain couples TRBV19 to TRBJ2-5; TRBD2 agrees at 14 bases. Germline CDR1 is LNHDA and CDR2 is SQIVND (reference sequence). With 6 bases clipped from V and 5 bases from J, the junction kept 5 bases outside the gene matches. The CDR3 loop spans 15 amino acids. CDR3 loop: CASSPTSGRDETQYF. The CDR3, as DNA: TGTGCCAGTAGCCCGACTAGCGGGAGGGACGAGACCCAGTACTTC. Full variable domain (missing parts from reference TRBV19 and TRBJ2-5): DGGITQSPKYLFRKEGQNVTLSCEQNLNHDAMYWYRQDPGQGLRLIYYSQIVNDFQKGDIAEGYSVSREKKESFPLTVTSAQKNPTAFYLCASSPTSGRDETQYFGPGTRLLVL.

V usage is TRBV20-1 and J usage is TRBJ1-2; maybe TRBD1 (5 bases). CDR3 length equals 17 residues. V lost 0 bases and J 2 bases, leaving 19 bases between the germline ends. Per germline, CDR1 DFQATT and CDR2 SNEGSKA (reference sequence). The chain's CDR3 is CSARDSGETEKNYGYTF. In DNA, the CDR3 is TGCAGTGCTAGAGATTCAGGCGAGACAGAGAAGAACTATGGCTACACCTTC.

The chain carries TRBV5-1 and TRBJ2-2, with a weak D call TRBD2 (5 bases). The CDR3 is 15 residues long. Germline CDR1 and CDR2: SGHRS and YFSETQ. The V and J ends lost 0 bases and 4 bases respectively, with 10 bases between them. The CDR3 here is CASSLERAGTGELFF. The DNA of the CDR3 is TGCGCCAGCAGCTTGGAACGGGCGGGCACCGGGGAGCTGTTTTTT.

This rearrangement joins TRBV20-1 to TRBJ2-3; 13 bases fit TRBD2. From germline, CDR1 is DFQATT and CDR2 SNEGSKA (reference sequence). Losses at the gene ends were 6 bases for V and 2 bases for J; bases not matched to a gene: 5. The CDR3 is 15 amino acids. The CDR3 protein is CSAPGLAGITDTQYF. The CDR3 nucleotides read TGCAGTGCCCCGGGACTAGCGGGAATCACAGATACGCAGTATTTT.

This clonotype was picked up a small number of times. The genes are TRBV21-1 and TRBJ1-1. TRBV21-1 constitutes a pseudogene. The CDR3 runs to 12 residues. The CDR3: CASSKGNTEAFF. As DNA, the CDR3 is TGTGCCAGCAGCAAGGGGAACACTGAAGCTTTCTTT.

The CDR3 region is CASSWTGGSSNTGELFF. The CDR3 bases are TGCGCCAGCAGCTGGACAGGGGGGTCCAGTAACACCGGGGAGCTGTTTTTT. The chain is built from TRBV5-1 and TRBJ2-2; 10 positions match TRBD1. This CDR3 region has 17 residues. Germline loops: CDR1 SGHRS, CDR2 YFSETQ. Unmatched junction bases numbered 7, after V lost 3 bases and J lost 2 bases.

This clonotype was seen a few times. This chain uses TRBV10-3 with TRBJ2-3, with 9 bases aligning to TRBD2. Trimming at V came to 2 bases and at J to 5 bases, leaving 8 bases not matched to a gene. The CDR3 totals 16 residues. Germline CDR1 and CDR2: ENHRY and SYGVKD. The CDR3 loop reads CAISEPAGAGGDTQYF. The DNA for the CDR3 is TGTGCCATCAGTGAGCCGGCCGGAGCGGGAGGAGATACGCAGTATTTT.